The rows below give T cell receptor beta chains drawn from one sample of a study of prognosis after radiotherapy for stage I lung cancer. TCRdb redid the calling of the multiplex PCR reads with MiXCR, one entry per CDR3 protein. The sample carries about 35,000 distinct CDR3 sequences, approximately 35% recorded once. The sample was PBMCs, taken before or after stereotactic body radiation therapy (not recorded which). All receptors derive from a donor older than 45 with non-small cell lung cancer. The CDR3 runs from the conserved cysteine through the conserved F or W. D genes are given only for firm matches. The size entry is marked missing in some rows and otherwise reads once, few, many or a size class.

CDR3nt	CDR3aa	v_gene	abundance	j_gene	d_gene	len
TGCAGTGCAAACCCACAGGAGAATAGCAATCAGCCCCAGCGTTTT	CSANPQENSNQPQRF	TRBV20-1	many	TRBJ1-5	NA	15
TGCGCCAGCAGCCAAGATCTTACGTACGAGCAGTACTTC	CASSQDLTYEQYF	TRBV4-3	many	TRBJ2-7	NA	13
TGTGCCAGTAGTATAGCAGATTTTTCAAGCACAGATACGCAGTATTTT	CASSIADFSSTDTQYF	TRBV19	once	TRBJ2-3	NA	16
TGTGCCAGCAGACTAGCGGGAGGGTACGAGCAGTACTTC	CASRLAGGYEQYF	TRBV6-2/TRBV6-3	NA	TRBJ2-7	TRBD2	13
TGTGCCAGCAGCTCGGACAGAAACTACAATGAGCAGTTCTTC	CASSSDRNYNEQFF	TRBV11-3	many	TRBJ2-1	NA	14
TGTGCCAGTAGTACCTCTCAGCCGGGACAGGGAGATGGCTACACCTTC	CASSTSQPGQGDGYTF	TRBV19	many	TRBJ1-2	TRBD1	16
TGTGCCAGCAGCCCCAGTGTCTCTCTTCAAGAGACCCAGTACTTC	CASSPSVSLQETQYF	TRBV27	many	TRBJ2-5	NA	15
TGTGCCATCAGATCCGGGGGCGGGGAGCTGTTTTTT	CAIRSGGGELFF	TRBV6-4	NA	TRBJ2-2	NA	12
TGTGCCAGCAGCCCGGAAACCACCCGGTCTGAAGCTTTCTTT	CASSPETTRSEAFF	TRBV3-1	many	TRBJ1-1	NA	14
TGTGCCAGCAGCTTAAATGAGGGAAGGGTCACTAAAGCTTTCTTT	CASSLNEGRVTKAFF	TRBV7-9	few	TRBJ1-1	NA	15
TGTGCCAGCAGTGAGTCTGGGAAAGGTGAAAAACTGTTTTTT	CASSESGKGEKLFF	TRBV6-1	many	TRBJ1-4	NA	14
TGTGCCAGCAGCCGCGACAGGACCCATCAGCCCCAGCATTTT	CASSRDRTHQPQHF	TRBV7-2	many	TRBJ1-5	NA	14
TGTGCCAGCAGCCAGAGGGACAGGGTGCTGTACGAGCAGTACTTC	CASSQRDRVLYEQYF	TRBV14	NA	TRBJ2-7	TRBD1	15
TGTGCCAGCAGCCGACCCCTGGGACAGGGTGCGCGTGTCTACACCTTC	CASSRPLGQGARVYTF	TRBV6-1	NA	TRBJ1-2	TRBD1	16
TGTGCCAGCAGCAGAGACAGGGATACGCAGTATTTT	CASSRDRDTQYF	TRBV7-9	many	TRBJ2-3	NA	12
TGTGCCTGGAGTCCCCAGCTCCTAGGTGAGCAGTTCTTC	CAWSPQLLGEQFF	TRBV30	many	TRBJ2-1	NA	13
TGTGCCAGCAGCCGTCCTCGGGACAGACCTTCCTACGAGCAGTACTTC	CASSRPRDRPSYEQYF	TRBV7-2	NA	TRBJ2-7	TRBD1	16
TGTGCCAGCAGTTATGGACCGACCGGGCAGTACTTC	CASSYGPTGQYF	TRBV6-5	NA	TRBJ2-7	NA	12
TGTGCCAGCAGCTATACCGGGACACAAGAGACCCAGTACTTC	CASSYTGTQETQYF	TRBV7-8	many	TRBJ2-5	NA	14
TGTGCCAGTAGTAGAGAGGACACATATGAAGCTTTCTTT	CASSREDTYEAFF	TRBV19	many	TRBJ1-1	NA	13
TGTGCCAGCAGCCGCGAGGAGATGAACACTGAAGCTTTCTTT	CASSREEMNTEAFF	TRBV7-2	many	TRBJ1-1	NA	14
TGTGCCAGCAGCTTAGGAAGTATCTATGGCTACACCTTC	CASSLGSIYGYTF	TRBV7-2	NA	TRBJ1-2	NA	13
TGTGCCAGCAGCGTACTAGGGACTAGCGGGGGGGCAAGAGATACGCAGTATTTT	CASSVLGTSGGARDTQYF	TRBV11-2	many	TRBJ2-3	TRBD2	18
TGTGTCAGCAGCATGACAGACAAAATAGGGAGCTCTGGGGCCAACGTCCTTACTTTC	CVSSMTDKIGSSGANVLTF	TRBV7-9	NA	TRBJ2-6	NA	19
TGTGCCAGCTCACAGGGACTACCCTCCACAGATACGCAGTATTTT	CASSQGLPSTDTQYF	TRBV18	many	TRBJ2-3	TRBD2	15
TGTGCCAGCAGCCAATCCGACAGGGTGATCGCTTTCTTT	CASSQSDRVIAFF	TRBV3-1	NA	TRBJ1-1	TRBD1	13
TGCAGTGCTAGACAGGGGGTGGTTGTTGGCACTGAAGCTTTCTTT	CSARQGVVVGTEAFF	TRBV20-1	many	TRBJ1-1	TRBD1	15
TGTGCCACCCCTGGCGATGAGCAGTTCTTC	CATPGDEQFF	TRBV6-4	many	TRBJ2-1	NA	10
TGTTCCAGCAGTGACCCGGGACGGGGAAATGAAAAACTGTTTTTT	CSSSDPGRGNEKLFF	TRBV25-1	NA	TRBJ1-4	NA	15
TGTGCCAACTCACCCGGACAGGGTGATGAAGCTTTCTTT	CANSPGQGDEAFF	TRBV18	NA	TRBJ1-1	TRBD1	13
TGTGCCAGCAGCCAACGCGTGACAGGGGGAGATACGCAGTATTTT	CASSQRVTGGDTQYF	TRBV3-1	many	TRBJ2-3	TRBD1	15
TGTGCCAGCAGGGGGCAGGGCTCCTACAATGAGCAGTTCTTC	CASRGQGSYNEQFF	TRBV11-1	many	TRBJ2-1	NA	14
TGTGCCAGCAGCCCGAACCCAGAGTACCAAGAGACCCAGTACTTC	CASSPNPEYQETQYF	TRBV11-2	many	TRBJ2-5	NA	15
TGTGCCAGCAGTCCTGGACAGGGATATAATTCACCCCTCCACTTT	CASSPGQGYNSPLHF	TRBV7-9	many	TRBJ1-6	TRBD1	15
TGTGCCAGCAGCCTAAGGTGGCAGCTTGGTGGTGAGCAGTTCTTC	CASSLRWQLGGEQFF	TRBV12-3/TRBV12-4	many	TRBJ2-1	NA	15
TGTGCCAGCTCACCAAGAAAGGGACAGACAGATACGCAGTATTTT	CASSPRKGQTDTQYF	TRBV18	many	TRBJ2-3	TRBD1	15
TGCGCCAGCAGCCACGGACAGGGAGATGCCTACGAGCAGTACTTC	CASSHGQGDAYEQYF	TRBV4-3	many	TRBJ2-7	TRBD1	15